What follows are 2 T cell receptor beta chains derived from one specimen sequenced in a study of blood T cell repertoires in COVID-19. Data came from immunoSEQ multiplex PCR; TCRdb stores just in-frame clones and leaves some out. The table lists 210,000 or so clones, 80% to 90% of them singletons. Material: peripheral blood. Receptors were obtained from a man aged 30-40 years with COVID-19, enrolled during active disease.

Regarding this clone: Other DNA sequences in the sample encode the same CDR3. The chain combines TRBV20-1 with TRBJ2-7; the D gene is possibly TRBD1 (5 bases). The CDR3 spans 11 residues. The V gene's germline CDR1 is DFQATT and CDR2 SNEGSKA (reference sequence). The V gene lost 3 bases and the J gene lost 3 bases, with 6 bases spanning the gap. The CDR3 bases are TGCAGTGCTAGCAGGGACTACGAGCAGTACTTC. It codes for CSASRDYEQYF.

This chain uses TRBV28 with TRBJ2-7, with 12 bases matching TRBD2. The CDR3 length is 16 residues. Germline-derived CDR1 and CDR2 are MDHEN and SYDVKM. V gave up 5 bases and J gave up 2 bases; unmatched junction bases: 7. The CDR3, as DNA: TGTGCCAGCAGTGATCCTTGGACTAGCGGGACCTACGAGCAGTACTTC. It codes for CASSDPWTSGTYEQYF.